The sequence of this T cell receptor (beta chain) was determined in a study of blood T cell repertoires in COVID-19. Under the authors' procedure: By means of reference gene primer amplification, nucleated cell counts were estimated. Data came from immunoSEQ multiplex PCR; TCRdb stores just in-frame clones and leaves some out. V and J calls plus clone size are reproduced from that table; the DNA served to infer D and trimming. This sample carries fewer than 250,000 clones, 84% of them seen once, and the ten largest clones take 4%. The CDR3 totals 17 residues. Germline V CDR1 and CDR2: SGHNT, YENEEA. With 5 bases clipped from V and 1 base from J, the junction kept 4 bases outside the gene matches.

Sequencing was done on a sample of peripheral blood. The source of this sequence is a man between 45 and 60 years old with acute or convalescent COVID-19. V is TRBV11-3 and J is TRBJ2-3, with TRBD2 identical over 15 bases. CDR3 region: CASSPGTSGGRTDTQYF. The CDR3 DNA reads TGTGCCAGCAGCCCAGGGACTAGCGGGGGGCGCACAGATACGCAGTATTTT.